The present TCR beta chain was sequenced within a study of monozygotic twins with inflammatory bowel disease. A word on this clonotype: Its antigen is unknown.

One blood sample of 2.5 ml was taken from each donor. Whole-blood RNA isolation (total RNA) proceeded without T cell sorting. Template switching added UMIs carrying a 6-nucleotide sample barcode. TCRdb reanalyzed the 5' RACE reads, giving one entry per CDR3 protein sequence and no DNA. The table gives 150,000 to 200,000 distinct CDR3 sequences; the top ten clones make up roughly 2.3% of it. General observations from the study: The data offered no way to tell different T cell subtypes apart.

The sequenced sample was blood. This TCR was recovered from a human donor with ulcerative colitis or Crohn's disease, or a healthy co-twin of an affected twin (not recorded which).

This chain's CDR3 is CASSTDRPRNTEAFF. The chain links TRBV19 to TRBJ1-1. The CDR3 contains 15 residues. The germline V gene encodes CDR1 LNHDA and CDR2 SQIVND (reference sequence).